This TCR beta chain came from a study of T cells in Graves' hyperthyroidism and ophthalmopathy. TCR beta CDR3 regions were amplified from RNA transcripts. When the TCR CDR3 underwent first-round RT-PCR, the HTBI primer set was used. TCRdb used MiXCR to reprocess the multiplex PCR reads, holding one entry per CDR3 protein. Among 500,000 to 600,000 distinct CDR3 sequences listed, 40% to 55% were seen once. V was clipped by 6 bases and J by 8 bases; unmatched bases: 6. This CDR3 spans 12 amino acids. The germline V gene encodes CDR1 MGHDK and CDR2 SYGVNS. There are many counts of this clonotype. This TCR derives from an adult woman with Graves' disease, either hyperthyroidism or ophthalmopathy (not recorded which). The V gene is TRBV25-1, the J gene TRBJ1-2; 7 positions agree with TRBD1. The sequenced sample was peripheral blood or thyroid tissue (not recorded which). CDR3 DNA: TGTGCCAGCAGGACAGGGAGGTCGGGCTACACCTTC. Translation gives CASRTGRSGYTF.